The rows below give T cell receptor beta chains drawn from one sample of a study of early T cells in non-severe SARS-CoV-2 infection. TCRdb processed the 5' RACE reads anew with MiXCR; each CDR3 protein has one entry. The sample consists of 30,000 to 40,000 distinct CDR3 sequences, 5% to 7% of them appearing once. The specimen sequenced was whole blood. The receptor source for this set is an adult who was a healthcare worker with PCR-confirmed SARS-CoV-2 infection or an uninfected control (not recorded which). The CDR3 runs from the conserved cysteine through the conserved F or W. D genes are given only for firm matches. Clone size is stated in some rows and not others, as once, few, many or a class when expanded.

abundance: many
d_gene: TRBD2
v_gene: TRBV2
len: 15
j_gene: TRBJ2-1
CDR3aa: CASTGLAGNYNEQFF

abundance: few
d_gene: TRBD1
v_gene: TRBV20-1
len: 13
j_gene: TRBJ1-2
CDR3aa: CSANPRGPYGYTF

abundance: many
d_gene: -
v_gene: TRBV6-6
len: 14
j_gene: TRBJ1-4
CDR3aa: CASSHREKAEKLFF

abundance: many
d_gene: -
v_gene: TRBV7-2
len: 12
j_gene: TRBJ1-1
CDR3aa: CASSLGFTEAFF

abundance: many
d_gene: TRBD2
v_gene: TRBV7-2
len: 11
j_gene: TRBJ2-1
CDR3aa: CASSWGLVPFF

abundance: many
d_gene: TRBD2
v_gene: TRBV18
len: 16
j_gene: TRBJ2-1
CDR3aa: CASSPPSGRSYNEQFF

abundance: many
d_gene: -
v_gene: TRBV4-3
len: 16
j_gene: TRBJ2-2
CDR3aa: CASSQDLQGGPGELFF

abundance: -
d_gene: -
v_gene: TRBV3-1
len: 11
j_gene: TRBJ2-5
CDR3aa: CASSQEETQYF

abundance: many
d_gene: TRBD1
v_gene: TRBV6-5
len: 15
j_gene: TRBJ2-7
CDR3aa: CASRHYRDRDYEQYF

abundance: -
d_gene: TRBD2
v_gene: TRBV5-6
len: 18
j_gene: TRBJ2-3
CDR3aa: CASSSIPGLAGSTDTQYF

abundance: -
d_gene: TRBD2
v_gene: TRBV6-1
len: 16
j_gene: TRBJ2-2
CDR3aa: CASSELGTRGTGELFF

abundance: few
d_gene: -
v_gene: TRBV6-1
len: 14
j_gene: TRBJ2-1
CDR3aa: CASSGDPAYNEQFF

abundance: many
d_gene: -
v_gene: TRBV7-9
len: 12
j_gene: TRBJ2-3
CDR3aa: CASSQVSDTQYF

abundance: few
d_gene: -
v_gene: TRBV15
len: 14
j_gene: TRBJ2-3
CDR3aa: CATSRGEATDTQYF

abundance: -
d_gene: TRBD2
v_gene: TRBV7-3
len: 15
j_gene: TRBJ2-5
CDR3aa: CASSLAGGRMETQYF

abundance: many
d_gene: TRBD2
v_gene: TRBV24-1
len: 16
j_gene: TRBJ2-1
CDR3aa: CATSVGGLAVYNEQFF

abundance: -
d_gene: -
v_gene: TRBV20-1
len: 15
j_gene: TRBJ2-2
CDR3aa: CSARDPIGRTGELFF

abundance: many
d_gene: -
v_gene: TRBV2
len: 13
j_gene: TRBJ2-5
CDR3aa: CASSVDYQETQYF

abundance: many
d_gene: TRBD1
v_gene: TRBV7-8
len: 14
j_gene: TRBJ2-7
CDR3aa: CASSLTGAPYEQYF

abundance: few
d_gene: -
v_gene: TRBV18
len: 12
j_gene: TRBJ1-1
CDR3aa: CASSPPFPEAFF

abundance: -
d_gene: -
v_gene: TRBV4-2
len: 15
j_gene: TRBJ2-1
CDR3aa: CASSPSRVVYNEQFF

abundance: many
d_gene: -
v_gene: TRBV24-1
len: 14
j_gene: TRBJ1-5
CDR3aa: CATSDFGGNQPQHF

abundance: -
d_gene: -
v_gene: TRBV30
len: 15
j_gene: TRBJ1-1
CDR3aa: CAWRRGVLKTTEAFF

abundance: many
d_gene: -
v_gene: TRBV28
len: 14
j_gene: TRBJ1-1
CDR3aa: CASRWGAKSTEAFF

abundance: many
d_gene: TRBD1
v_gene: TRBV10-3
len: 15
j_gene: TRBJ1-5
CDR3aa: CAISERGQSNQPQHF

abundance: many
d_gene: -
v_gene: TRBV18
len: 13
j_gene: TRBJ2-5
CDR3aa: CASSPVQDLPQYF

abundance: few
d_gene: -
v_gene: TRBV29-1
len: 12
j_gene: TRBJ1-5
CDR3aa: CSVGSPNQPQHF

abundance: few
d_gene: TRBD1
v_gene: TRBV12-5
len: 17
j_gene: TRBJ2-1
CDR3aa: CASGSPSLDRGRNEQFF

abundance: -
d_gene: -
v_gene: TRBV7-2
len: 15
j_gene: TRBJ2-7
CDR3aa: CASSSMGWGVGEQYF

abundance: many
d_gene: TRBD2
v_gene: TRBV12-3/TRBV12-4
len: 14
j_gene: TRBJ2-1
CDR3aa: CASSFRLASNEQFF